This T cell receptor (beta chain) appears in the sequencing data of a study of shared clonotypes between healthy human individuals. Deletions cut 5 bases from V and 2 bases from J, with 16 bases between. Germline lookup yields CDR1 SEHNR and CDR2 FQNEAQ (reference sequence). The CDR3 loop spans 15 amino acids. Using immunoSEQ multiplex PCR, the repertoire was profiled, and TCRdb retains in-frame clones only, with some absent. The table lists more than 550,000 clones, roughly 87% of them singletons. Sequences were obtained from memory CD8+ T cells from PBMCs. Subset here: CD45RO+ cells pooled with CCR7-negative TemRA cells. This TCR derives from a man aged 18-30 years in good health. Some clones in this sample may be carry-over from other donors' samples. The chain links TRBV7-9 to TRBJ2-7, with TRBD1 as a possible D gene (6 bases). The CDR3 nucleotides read TGTGCCAGCAGCGCCCCCGGGACACTAACCTACGAGCAGTACTTC. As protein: CASSAPGTLTYEQYF.